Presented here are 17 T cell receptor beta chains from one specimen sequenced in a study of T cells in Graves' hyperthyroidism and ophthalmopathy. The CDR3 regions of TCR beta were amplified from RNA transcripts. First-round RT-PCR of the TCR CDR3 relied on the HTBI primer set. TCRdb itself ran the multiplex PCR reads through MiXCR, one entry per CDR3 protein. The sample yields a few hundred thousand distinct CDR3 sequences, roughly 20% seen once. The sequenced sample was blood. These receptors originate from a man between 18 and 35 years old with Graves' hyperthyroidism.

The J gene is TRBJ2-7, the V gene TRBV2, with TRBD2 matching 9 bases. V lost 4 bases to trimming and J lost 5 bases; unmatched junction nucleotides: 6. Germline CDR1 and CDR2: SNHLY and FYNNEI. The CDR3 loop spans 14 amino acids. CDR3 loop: CASSGGGRADEQYF. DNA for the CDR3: TGTGCCAGCAGTGGCGGCGGGAGGGCCGACGAGCAGTACTTC.

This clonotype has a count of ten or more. The CDR3 bases are TGTGCCAGCAGCCCCCGACTAGCGGGGGCCTACGAGCAGTACTTC. It specifies CASSPRLAGAYEQYF. The genes are TRBV27 and TRBJ2-7, with 12 bases fitting TRBD2. Trimming took 6 bases from V and 2 from J; bases not matched to a gene: 5. The CDR3 has 15 amino acids. Per the germline V gene, CDR1 is MNHEY and CDR2 is SMNVEV (reference sequence).

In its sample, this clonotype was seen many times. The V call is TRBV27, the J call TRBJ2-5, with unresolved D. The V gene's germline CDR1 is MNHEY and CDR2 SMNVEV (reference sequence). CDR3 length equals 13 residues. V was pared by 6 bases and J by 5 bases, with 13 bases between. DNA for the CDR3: TGTGCCAGCAGAAATGGGATTCGGGAGACCCAGTACTTC. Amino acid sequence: CASRNGIRETQYF.

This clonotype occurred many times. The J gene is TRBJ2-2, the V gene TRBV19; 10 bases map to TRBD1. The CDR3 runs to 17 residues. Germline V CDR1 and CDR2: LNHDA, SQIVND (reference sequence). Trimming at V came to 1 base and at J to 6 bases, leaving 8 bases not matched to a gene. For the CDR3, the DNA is TGTGCCAGTAGTATAGCCAATCGGGACAGGGGCGCCGGGGAGCTGTTTTTT. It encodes CASSIANRDRGAGELFF.

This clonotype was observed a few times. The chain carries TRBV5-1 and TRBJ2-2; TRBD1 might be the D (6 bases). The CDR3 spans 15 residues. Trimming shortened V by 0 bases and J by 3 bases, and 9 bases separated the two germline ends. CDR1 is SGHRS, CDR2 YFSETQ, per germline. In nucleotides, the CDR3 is TGCGCCAGCAGCTTGGACAGGGTATACACCGGGGAGCTGTTTTTT. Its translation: CASSLDRVYTGELFF.

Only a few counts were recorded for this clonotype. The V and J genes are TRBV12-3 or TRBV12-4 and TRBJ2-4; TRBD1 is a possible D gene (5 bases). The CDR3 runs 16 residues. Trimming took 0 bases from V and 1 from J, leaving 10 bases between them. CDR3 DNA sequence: TGTGCCAGCAGTTTAGCCGGCAGGGCGGCCAAAAACATTCAGTACTTC. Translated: CASSLAGRAAKNIQYF.

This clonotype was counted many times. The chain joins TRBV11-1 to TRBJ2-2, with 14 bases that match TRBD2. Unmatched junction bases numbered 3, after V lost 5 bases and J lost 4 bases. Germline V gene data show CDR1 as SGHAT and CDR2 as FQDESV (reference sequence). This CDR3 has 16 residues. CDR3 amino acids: CASSRLAGGSTGELFF. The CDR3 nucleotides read TGTGCCAGCAGCCGACTAGCGGGGGGGAGCACCGGGGAGCTGTTTTTT.

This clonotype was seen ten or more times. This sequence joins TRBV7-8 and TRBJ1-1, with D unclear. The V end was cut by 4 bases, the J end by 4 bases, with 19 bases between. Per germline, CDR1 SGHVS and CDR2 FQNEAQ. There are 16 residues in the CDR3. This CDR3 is CASSSPLGWASTEAFF. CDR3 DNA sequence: TGTGCCAGCAGCTCTCCCCTCGGGTGGGCTAGCACTGAAGCTTTCTTT.

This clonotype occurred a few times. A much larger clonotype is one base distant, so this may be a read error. The CDR3 nucleotides read TGTGCCAGCAGCCCGAGGACAGGGGTCCACCAAGAGGCCCAGTACTTC. Amino acids: CASSPRTGVHQEAQYF. V gene TRBV7-8 combines with J gene TRBJ2-5, with 9 bases that match TRBD1. CDR3 length: 16 residues. Germline CDR1 is SGHVS and CDR2 is FQNEAQ.

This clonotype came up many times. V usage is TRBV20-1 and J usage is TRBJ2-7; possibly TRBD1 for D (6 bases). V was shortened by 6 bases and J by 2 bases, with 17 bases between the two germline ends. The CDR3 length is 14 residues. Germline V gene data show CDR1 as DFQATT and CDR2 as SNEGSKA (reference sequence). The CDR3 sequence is CSALKTGNPYEQYF. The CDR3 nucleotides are TGCAGTGCACTCAAAACAGGGAACCCCTACGAGCAGTACTTC.

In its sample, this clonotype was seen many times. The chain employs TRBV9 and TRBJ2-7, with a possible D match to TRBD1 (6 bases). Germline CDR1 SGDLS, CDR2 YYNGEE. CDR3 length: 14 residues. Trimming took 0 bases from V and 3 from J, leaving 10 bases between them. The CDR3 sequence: CASSVASRGYEQYF. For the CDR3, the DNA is TGTGCCAGCAGCGTAGCTTCCAGGGGCTACGAGCAGTACTTC. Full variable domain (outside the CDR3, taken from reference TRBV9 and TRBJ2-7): DSGVTQTPKHLITATGQRVTLRCSPRSGDLSVYWYQQSLDQGLQFLIQYYNGEERAKGNILERFSAQQFPDLHSELNLSSLELGDSALYFCASSVASRGYEQYFGPGTRLTVT.

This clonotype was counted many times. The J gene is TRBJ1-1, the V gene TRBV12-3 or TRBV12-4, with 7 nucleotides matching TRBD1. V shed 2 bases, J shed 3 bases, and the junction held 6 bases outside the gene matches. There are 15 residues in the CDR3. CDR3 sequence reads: CASSLRRGWDTEAFF. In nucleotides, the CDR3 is TGTGCCAGCAGTTTACGCAGGGGGTGGGACACTGAAGCTTTCTTT.

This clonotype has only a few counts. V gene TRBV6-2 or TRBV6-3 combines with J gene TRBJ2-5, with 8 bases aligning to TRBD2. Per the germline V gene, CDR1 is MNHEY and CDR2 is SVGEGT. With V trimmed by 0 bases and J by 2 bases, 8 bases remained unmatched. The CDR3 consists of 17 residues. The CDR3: CASSYSTSGGVQETQYF. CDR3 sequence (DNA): TGTGCCAGCAGTTACTCCACTAGCGGAGGGGTACAAGAGACCCAGTACTTC.

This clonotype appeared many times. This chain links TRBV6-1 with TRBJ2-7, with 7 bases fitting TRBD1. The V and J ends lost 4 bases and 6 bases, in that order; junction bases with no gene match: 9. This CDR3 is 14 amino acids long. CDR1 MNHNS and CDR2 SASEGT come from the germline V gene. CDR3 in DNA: TGTGCCAGCAGTGGAAGACAGGGTGGTGGCGAGCAGTACTTC. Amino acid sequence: CASSGRQGGGEQYF.

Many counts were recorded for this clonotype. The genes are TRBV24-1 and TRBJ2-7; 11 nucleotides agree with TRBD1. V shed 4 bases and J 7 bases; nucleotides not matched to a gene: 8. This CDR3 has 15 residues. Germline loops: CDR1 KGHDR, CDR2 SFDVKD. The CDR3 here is CATSDPGQGAGEQYF. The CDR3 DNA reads TGTGCCACCAGTGACCCCGGACAGGGGGCTGGAGAGCAGTACTTC.

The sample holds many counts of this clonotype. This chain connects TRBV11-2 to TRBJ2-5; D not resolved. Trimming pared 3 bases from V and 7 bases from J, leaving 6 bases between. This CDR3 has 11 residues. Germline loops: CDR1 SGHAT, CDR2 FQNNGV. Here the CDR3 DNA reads TGTGCCAGCAGCTTTAGAGGGACCCAGTACTTC. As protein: CASSFRGTQYF. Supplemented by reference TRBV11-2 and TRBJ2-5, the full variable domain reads EAGVAQSPRYKIIEKRQSVAFWCNPISGHATLYWYQQILGQGPKLLIQFQNNGVVDDSQLPKDRFSAERLKGVDSTLKIQPAKLEDSAVYLCASSFRGTQYFGPGTRLLVL.

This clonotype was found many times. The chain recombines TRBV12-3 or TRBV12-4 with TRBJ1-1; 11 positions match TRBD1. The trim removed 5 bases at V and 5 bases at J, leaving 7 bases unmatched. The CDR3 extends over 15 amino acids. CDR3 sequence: CASSLGQGAGTEAFF. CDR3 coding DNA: TGTGCCAGCAGTCTAGGACAGGGGGCAGGGACTGAAGCTTTCTTT.